These 23 T cell receptor beta chains share one sample of origin, sequenced in a study of cytomegalovirus exposure and HLA in healthy donors. PCR amplification relied on 60 Vbeta primers (plus 13 Jbeta primers). TCRdb's table, derived via immunoSEQ multiplex PCR, lists solely in-frame clones and lacks some. The sample includes some 74,000 clones, about 72% of them seen just once. Material: PBMCs. The source of these receptors is a man aged 40-50 years in good health and CMV-seropositive.

CDR3: CASSHRDRRAYEQYF. The CDR3, as DNA: TGTGCCAGCAGCCACAGGGACAGGAGGGCCTACGAGCAGTACTTC. The chain employs TRBV11-3 and TRBJ2-7; 8 bases fit TRBD1. This CDR3 is 15 amino acids long. Germline V gives CDR1 SGHNT, CDR2 YENEEA. J gave up 2 bases and V 5 bases, and 8 bases lay outside the gene matches.

The chain is built from TRBV10-3 and TRBJ1-3; D uncertain. CDR3 size: 14 residues. Per germline, CDR1 ENHRY and CDR2 SYGVKD. V was shortened by 2 bases and J by 0 bases, with 5 bases between the two germline ends. CDR3 in DNA: TGTGCCATCAGTGAGAGGAGCTCTGGAAACACCATATATTTT. It is translated as CAISERSSGNTIYF.

V gene TRBV19 combines with J gene TRBJ2-7, with 8 bases matching TRBD1. V lost 4 bases, J lost 4 bases, and 3 bases stayed unmatched. The length of the CDR3 is 13 residues. In germline, CDR1 is LNHDA, CDR2 SQIVND (reference sequence). The CDR3 spells CASSTDRGYEQYF. CDR3 nucleotide sequence: TGTGCCAGTAGTACCGACAGGGGTTACGAGCAGTACTTC.

A few counts support this clone. The rearrangement uses TRBV27 and TRBJ2-7; D is unclear. Germline lookup yields CDR1 MNHEY and CDR2 SMNVEV (reference sequence). This CDR3 spans 13 amino acids. V was pared by 6 bases and J by 2 bases, with 11 bases between. CDR3 sequence reads: CASSLGLPYEQYF. The CDR3 nucleotides are TGTGCCAGCAGCCTAGGCCTACCCTACGAGCAGTACTTC.

The gene calls are TRBV5-1 and TRBJ2-7; 7 bases are a match to TRBD1. The CDR3 spans 14 residues. V lost 7 bases, J lost 2 bases, and 9 bases stayed unmatched. Germline assignment: CDR1 SGHRS and CDR2 YFSETQ. The CDR3 here is CASGEGQFPYEQYF. CDR3 sequence (DNA): TGCGCCAGCGGCGAGGGACAGTTTCCCTACGAGCAGTACTTC.

This clone was counted only a few times. This rearrangement joins TRBV29-1 to TRBJ2-3, with 14 bases identical to TRBD2. With V trimmed by 7 bases and J by 8 bases, 2 bases remained unmatched. Germline CDR1 is SQVTM and CDR2 is ANQGSEA. The CDR3 runs to 12 residues. The CDR3 DNA is TGCAGCGGCGGACTAGCGGGGGGTACGCAGTATTTT. It specifies CSGGLAGGTQYF.

The count of this clone is one. This chain connects TRBV30 to TRBJ2-5, with TRBD2 matching 11 bases. The germline gives CDR1 GTSNPN, CDR2 SVGIG (reference sequence). With V trimmed by 4 bases and J by 2 bases, 3 bases remained unmatched. This CDR3 contains 14 residues. This CDR3 is CAWTSGGPQETQYF. CDR3 bases: TGTGCCTGGACTAGCGGGGGGCCACAAGAGACCCAGTACTTC.

This clone was observed a handful of times. The V gene is TRBV2, the J gene TRBJ2-7; D gene unclear. In germline, CDR1 is SNHLY, CDR2 FYNNEI. Trimming stripped 5 bases from V and 3 bases from J, with 11 bases between. This CDR3 comprises 13 residues. CDR3 sequence (DNA): TGTGCCAGCAGTCTGGCGGATCTCTACGAGCAGTACTTC. This gives the protein CASSLADLYEQYF.

The CDR3 loop reads CASSLAIGDYGYTF. The CDR3, as DNA: TGTGCCAGCAGCTTAGCTATAGGGGACTATGGCTACACCTTC. The chain recombines TRBV7-2 with TRBJ1-2; a possible D gene is TRBD1 (5 bases). This CDR3 spans 14 amino acids. Trimming shortened V by 0 bases and J by 3 bases, and 8 bases separated the two germline ends. Germline CDR1 SGHTA, CDR2 FQGNSA.

This clone was found once. The V gene is TRBV4-2, the J gene TRBJ1-1; a weak D match, TRBD1 (5 bases). The CDR3 length is 15 residues. Trimming left V 4 bases short and J 5 bases short, with 17 bases between. Germline CDR1 and CDR2: LGHNA and YNFKEQ. Written as DNA, the CDR3 is TGTGCCAGCAGCCTGCCAGACGGGGGGTCAACTGAAGCTTTCTTT. This gives the protein CASSLPDGGSTEAFF.

This chain joins TRBV29-1 and TRBJ2-1; 10 bases map to TRBD2. The germline gives CDR1 SQVTM, CDR2 ANQGSEA. V was clipped by 5 bases and J by 6 bases; unmatched bases: 7. The CDR3 consists of 14 residues. The CDR3 is CSVSVSGGANEQFF. CDR3 DNA: TGCAGCGTTTCGGTCAGCGGGGGGGCCAATGAGCAGTTCTTC.

The rearrangement links TRBV9 to TRBJ2-5; D might be TRBD1 (6 bases). The J call is uncertain, as TRBJ2-7 better fits the DNA end. CDR1 SGDLS and CDR2 YYNGEE come from the germline V gene. The CDR3 loop spans 14 amino acids. Written as DNA, the CDR3 is TGTGCCAGCAGCGTAGCAGGGGATCCCTACGAGCAGTACTTC. It codes for CASSVAGDPYEQYF.

The rearrangement uses TRBV27 and TRBJ1-6; TRBD1 is a possible D gene (5 bases). The CDR3 consists of 14 residues. The ends were cut back, 5 bases at V and 5 bases at J, with 10 bases in the middle. The germline gives CDR1 MNHEY, CDR2 SMNVEV (reference sequence). The CDR3 DNA sequence: TGTGCCAGCAGTCAAGGAGGGGATAATTCACCCCTCCACTTT. Protein sequence: CASSQGGDNSPLHF.

V is TRBV6-5 and J is TRBJ2-7; tentative D call: TRBD1 (8 bases). This CDR3 contains 15 residues. Germline CDR1 and CDR2: MNHEY and SVGAGI. The V end lost 5 bases, the J end lost 1 base, and 15 bases lay between the germline ends. The CDR3 DNA reads TGTGCCAGCAGTCTCGACAGGGGAGGGTCCTACGAGCAGTACTTC. Translation gives CASSLDRGGSYEQYF.

The chain joins TRBV6-5 to TRBJ1-2; perhaps TRBD1 as D (5 bases). Trimming shortened V by 0 bases and J by 6 bases, and 14 bases separated the two germline ends. The CDR3 has 15 amino acids. Looked up from germline, CDR1 is MNHEY and CDR2 is SVGAGI. The CDR3 loop is CASSYSFQGGDGYTF. DNA for the CDR3: TGTGCCAGCAGTTACTCTTTCCAGGGAGGCGATGGCTACACCTTC.

This sequence joins TRBV18 and TRBJ1-4; no clear D. V lost 7 bases and J 3 bases, leaving 12 bases between the germline ends. The CDR3 contains 14 residues. Looked up from germline, CDR1 is KGHSH and CDR2 is LQKENI. CDR3 loop: CASFLQQANEKLFF. The CDR3 nucleotides read TGTGCCAGCTTCTTACAGCAGGCTAATGAAAAACTGTTTTTT.

The rearrangement links TRBV6-6 to TRBJ2-4; D call uncertain. Germline CDR1 is MNHNY and CDR2 is SVGAGI (reference sequence). Trimming removed 5 bases at V and 8 bases at J, with 7 bases between. This CDR3 spans 11 amino acids. The CDR3 reads CASSPHDIQYF. The DNA of the CDR3 is TGTGCCAGCAGTCCACACGACATTCAGTACTTC.

V gene TRBV27 combines with J gene TRBJ2-7, with D perhaps matching TRBD2 (6 bases). The CDR3 runs 16 residues. The V and J ends lost 5 bases and 0 bases respectively, with 17 bases between them. CDR1 is MNHEY, CDR2 SMNVEV, per germline (reference sequence). CDR3 protein: CASSPETSPSSYEQYF. CDR3 DNA: TGTGCCAGCAGTCCAGAAACTAGCCCAAGCTCCTACGAGCAGTACTTC.

This chain uses TRBV27 with TRBJ2-5; TRBD1 matches at 9 bases. The germline CDR1 and CDR2 sequences are MNHEY and SMNVEV (reference sequence). The V and J ends lost 3 bases and 11 bases, in that order; junction bases with no gene match: 10. CDR3 length equals 14 residues. The CDR3 reads CASSLGQGSIQQYF. The CDR3 DNA reads TGTGCCAGCAGTTTGGGACAGGGAAGCATACAACAGTACTTC.

This clone was observed a single time. The V gene is TRBV5-1, the J gene TRBJ1-2; tentatively, D is TRBD1 (5 bases). V shed 0 bases and J shed 7 bases, with 13 bases lying between them. The CDR3 consists of 14 residues. From germline, CDR1 is SGHRS and CDR2 YFSETQ. The CDR3 DNA reads TGCGCCAGCAGCTTGGGCCAGGGAAGAAGTGGCTACACCTTC. Translated, it gives CASSLGQGRSGYTF. The full variable domain, rest sourced from reference TRBV5-1 and TRBJ1-2, is KAGVTQTPRYLIKTRGQQVTLSCSPISGHRSVSWYQQTPGQGLQFLFEYFSETQRNKGNFPGRFSGRQFSNSRSEMNVSTLELGDSALYLCASSLGQGRSGYTFGSGTRLTVV.

This clone was detected only a few times. The gene calls are TRBV5-5 and TRBJ1-2; the D is unclear. V was clipped by 1 base and J by 4 bases, with 8 bases between them. The V gene's germline CDR1 is SGHKS and CDR2 YYEKEE (reference sequence). The CDR3 has 13 residues. The CDR3 DNA reads as TGTGCCAGCAGCTTGTTCCCGGGCTATGGCTACACCTTC. As protein: CASSLFPGYGYTF.

The chain employs TRBV2 and TRBJ1-2; TRBD1 agrees at 7 bases. Per germline, CDR1 SNHLY and CDR2 FYNNEI. The trim removed 6 bases at V and 0 bases at J, leaving 4 bases unmatched. CDR3 length equals 14 residues. The CDR3 nucleotides read TGTGCCAGCAGCCGACAGGGAACTAACTATGGCTACACCTTC. It encodes CASSRQGTNYGYTF.

The chain uses TRBV5-6 and TRBJ1-4; 9 bases map to TRBD1. The germline CDR1 and CDR2 sequences are SGHDT and YYEEEE. This CDR3 is built from 15 residues. V lost 3 bases, J lost 7 bases, and 7 bases stayed unmatched. Here the CDR3 reads CASSSGTGGGEKLFF. In nucleotides, the CDR3 is TGTGCCAGCAGCTCAGGCACAGGGGGCGGTGAAAAACTGTTTTTT.